This T cell receptor (beta chain) was captured in a study of OX40 agonist ivuxolimab in advanced cancers. Looking at the study overall: Dose-escalation patients had hepatocellular carcinoma, melanoma, renal cell or head and neck cancer.

Germline V gene sequence: CDR1 SGDLS, CDR2 YYNGEE. The CDR3 sequence is 15 residues long. Trimming cost V 0 bases and J 0 bases, with 7 bases left between them. Some clones are missing from TCRdb's copy, which holds only in-frame ones; the method was immunoSEQ multiplex PCR. The sample includes over 15,000 clones, about 81% of them seen just once. The chain recombines TRBV9 with TRBJ1-3; D not resolved. This receptor was identified in an adult with an advanced solid tumor such as melanoma, head and neck, liver or kidney cancer. This specimen consisted of CD4+ or CD8+ T cells sorted from blood, obtained in a trial of the OX40 agonist ivuxolimab. In nucleotides, the CDR3 is TGTGCCAGCAGCGTAGGGGCAAGCTCTGGAAACACCATATATTTT. This gives the protein CASSVGASSGNTIYF.